The rows below give T cell receptor beta chains drawn from one sample of a study of metastatic and nonmetastatic thyroid tumors. With MiXCR, TCRdb reprocessed the PCR reads. This sample has about 33,000 clones, with about 18% found just once. The sequenced sample was blood. The receptors originated from a male donor with papillary thyroid cancer or a benign thyroid nodule (not recorded which). Some clones in this sample may be carry-over from other donors' samples. Each CDR3 is given with its conserved first and last residue. Fields, in order: J gene, clone size, D gene, CDR3 length, V gene, CDR3 DNA, CDR3 protein. The D gene is left open where the match is weak. Rows may omit the clone size; those that give it use once, few, many or a size class.

TRBJ2-3 | many | TRBD2 | 18 | TRBV10-1 | TGCGCCAGCAGTGAGCCACTAGCGGGAGGTCTCGATACAGATACGCAGTATTTT | CASSEPLAGGLDTDTQYF
TRBJ2-4 | many | TRBD2 | 13 | TRBV28 | TGTGCCAGCACAGGGTGGGGGGGAAACATTCAGTACTTC | CASTGWGGNIQYF
TRBJ1-2 | . | . | 16 | TRBV5-4 | TGTGCCAGCAGCTCAGATTTGGAGAGGGGGAGTTGGGGCTACGCCTTC | CASSSDLERGSWGYAF
TRBJ1-5 | . | . | 14 | TRBV20-1 | TGCAGTGCTAGAGATTCGAGGGAAAGACAGCACAAGCATTTT | CSARDSRERQHKHF
TRBJ1-5 | many | . | 14 | TRBV12-3/TRBV12-4 | TGTGCCAGCAGGCCTCCAGCGCCGGGTCAGCCCCAGCATTTT | CASRPPAPGQPQHF
TRBJ2-7 | . | . | 14 | TRBV28 | TGTGCCAGCAGTGTTGCGGGACAATTATACGAGCAGTACTTC | CASSVAGQLYEQYF
TRBJ2-1 | few | . | 16 | TRBV6-2/TRBV6-3 | TGTGCCAGCAGAGCAATTCAGGGGTTCACCTACAATGAGCAGTTCTTC | CASRAIQGFTYNEQFF
TRBJ1-4 | . | . | 14 | TRBV2 | TGTGCCAGCAGGGACCCAAGAAGTAATGAAAAACTGTTTTTT | CASRDPRSNEKLFF
TRBJ2-2 | . | . | 14 | TRBV28 | TGTGCCAGCAGTTTAGGACTGCAAGTCGGGGAGCTGTTTTTT | CASSLGLQVGELFF
TRBJ2-7 | many | . | 16 | TRBV12-3/TRBV12-4 | TGTGCCAGCAGTTTAGGGGGGGGCCTCAGCGCCTACGAGCAGTACTTC | CASSLGGGLSAYEQYF
TRBJ2-7 | . | . | 14 | TRBV9 | TGTGCCAGCAGCGTAGGGACAGATTGGGGCGAGCAGTACTTC | CASSVGTDWGEQYF
TRBJ2-7 | few | . | 15 | TRBV19 | TGTGCCAGTAGACCGGGGCATGGGATCTTCTACGAGCAGTACTTC | CASRPGHGIFYEQYF
TRBJ2-1 | medium-sized | TRBD1 | 17 | TRBV28 | TGTGCCAGCAGTTTGGGCCAGGGGGTACCTAGGGGGAATGAGCAGTTCTTC | CASSLGQGVPRGNEQFF
TRBJ1-2 | many | . | 19 | TRBV4-1 | TGCGCCAGCAGCCAGGGGAGGGGAGCTTCGGGGCCAGCTAACTATGGCTACACCTTC | CASSQGRGASGPANYGYTF
TRBJ2-7 | . | TRBD2 | 14 | TRBV28 | TGTGCAAGCAGTAGACTAGCGGGGGGATACGAGCAGTACTTC | CASSRLAGGYEQYF
TRBJ2-5 | many | TRBD1 | 18 | TRBV11-1 | TGTGCCAGCAGCTTGCGTTACAGGGGTGGGGGCAGCCCCGGGACCCAGTACTTC | CASSLRYRGGGSPGTQYF
TRBJ1-2 | many | TRBD1 | 14 | TRBV15 | TGTGCCACCAGCAGAGTAGGGGGCGCAAATGGCTACACCTTC | CATSRVGGANGYTF
TRBJ2-7 | many | TRBD2 | 17 | TRBV20-1 | TGCAGTGCTAGAGATGCTAGCGGGAAGGTTCCCCGCTACGAGCAGTACTTC | CSARDASGKVPRYEQYF
TRBJ2-7 | many | . | 15 | TRBV9 | TGTGCCAGCAGCATTACCCCCAGGTCGCAACACGAGCAGTACTTC | CASSITPRSQHEQYF
TRBJ1-2 | many | . | 14 | TRBV12-3/TRBV12-4 | TGTGCCAGCACTCTGGGGCAGGGCCTGGGTGGCTACACCTTC | CASTLGQGLGGYTF